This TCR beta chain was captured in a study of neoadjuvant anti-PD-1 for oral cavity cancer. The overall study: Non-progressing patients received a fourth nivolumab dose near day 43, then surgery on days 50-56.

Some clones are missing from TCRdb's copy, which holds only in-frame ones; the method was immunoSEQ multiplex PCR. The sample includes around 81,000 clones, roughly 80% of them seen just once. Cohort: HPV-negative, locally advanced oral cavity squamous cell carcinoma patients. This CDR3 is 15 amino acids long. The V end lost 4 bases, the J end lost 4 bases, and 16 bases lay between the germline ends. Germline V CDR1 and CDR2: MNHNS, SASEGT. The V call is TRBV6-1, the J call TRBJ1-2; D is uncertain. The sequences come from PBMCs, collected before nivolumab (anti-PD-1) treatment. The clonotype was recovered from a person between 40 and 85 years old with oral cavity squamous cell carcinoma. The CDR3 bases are TGTGCCAGCAGTGTAGATATGCCACAGATCTATGGCTACACCTTC. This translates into CASSVDMPQIYGYTF.